This entry is about one TCR beta chain. The antigen remains undetermined. This sample stems from a study of blood T cells in healthy people across ages. Investigators took ten milliliters of peripheral blood from every donor. Points from the study as a whole: TCR beta diversity correlated strongly with naive T cell percentage.

Together with a sample-barcoded 5' primer, a J-beta primer mix was included in a second PCR lasting roughly 6 to 12 cycles. Every sample returned 2.5 million or more CDR3-containing paired-end reads. MiXCR, run by TCRdb on the 5' RACE reads, gives a single entry per CDR3 protein. Of around 2 million distinct CDR3 sequences in the sample, 39% are singletons; the top ten hold 23%. Germline values: CDR1 DFQATT, CDR2 SNEGSKA (reference sequence). V trimming: 0 bases; J trimming: 1 base; junction bases outside the gene matches: 7. This CDR3 has 16 amino acids. This chain joins TRBV20-1 and TRBJ1-1; 8 nucleotides match TRBD1. Material: blood. The clonotype comes from a human donor in good health. This CDR3 is CSARETGQGQNTEAFF. CDR3 bases: TGCAGTGCTAGAGAGACAGGACAGGGACAGAACACTGAAGCTTTCTTT.